Each of the 20 T cell receptor beta chains below was sequenced from the same sample in a study of cytomegalovirus exposure and HLA in healthy donors. PCR amplification relied on 60 Vbeta primers (plus 13 Jbeta primers). Profiled with immunoSEQ multiplex PCR; TCRdb holds only in-frame clones, not every one. This table has more than 90,000 clones, around four fifths appearing once. Sequencing used PBMCs. The receptors derive from a woman in her sixties or seventies in good health and CMV-seronegative.

This clone was recorded a few times. The chain employs TRBV29-1 and TRBJ2-7; D gene ambiguous. The CDR3 has 13 amino acids. Per germline, CDR1 SQVTM and CDR2 ANQGSEA. V lost 0 bases, J lost 2 bases, and 8 bases lay in between. The DNA for the CDR3 is TGCAGCGTTGAAGAGAGCGATACCTACGAGCAGTACTTC. It encodes CSVEESDTYEQYF.

The gene calls are TRBV5-6 and TRBJ1-5, with D perhaps TRBD1 (5 bases). This CDR3 is built from 14 residues. CDR1 is SGHDT and CDR2 is YYEEEE in the germline V gene. The germline V and J ends were trimmed by 2 bases and 6 bases, with 12 bases remaining between them. For the CDR3, the DNA is TGTGCCAGCAGCTTCGGCAGGGCTACTCAGCCCCAGCATTTT. Translating it yields CASSFGRATQPQHF.

There are a few counts of this clone. The V call is TRBV28, the J call TRBJ2-7, with a tentative D call TRBD1 (6 bases). Trimming stripped 6 bases from V and 4 bases from J, with 19 bases between. The CDR3 is 15 amino acids. The germline V gene encodes CDR1 MDHEN and CDR2 SYDVKM. CDR3 nucleotide sequence: TGTGCCAGCAGGCCCACGACAGGACAATTGTACGAGCAGTACTTC. Translating it yields CASRPTTGQLYEQYF.

The V call is TRBV5-1, the J call TRBJ2-2, with 14 bases that match TRBD2. Trimming took 4 bases from V and 3 from J; bases not matched to a gene: 2. Germline V gene lookup returns CDR1 SGHRS and CDR2 YFSETQ. CDR3 length: 16 amino acids. The CDR3 loop is CASSRLAGGDTGELFF. CDR3 sequence (DNA): TGCGCCAGCAGCAGACTAGCGGGAGGGGACACCGGGGAGCTGTTTTTT. The full variable domain, with the rest looked up from reference TRBV5-1 and TRBJ2-2, is KAGVTQTPRYLIKTRGQQVTLSCSPISGHRSVSWYQQTPGQGLQFLFEYFSETQRNKGNFPGRFSGRQFSNSRSEMNVSTLELGDSALYLCASSRLAGGDTGELFFGEGSRLTVL.

This chain joins TRBV29-1 and TRBJ1-1; no clear D. Trimming removed 7 bases from V and 0 bases from J, with 18 bases in between. Germline lookup yields CDR1 SQVTM and CDR2 ANQGSEA. The CDR3 spans 15 residues. CDR3 nucleotides: TGCAGCGGCGGACGGAGGCTATTAATGAACACTGAAGCTTTCTTT. Protein sequence: CSGGRRLLMNTEAFF.

This clone was found once. The chain employs TRBV30 and TRBJ1-6; 7 bases align to TRBD1. CDR3 size: 15 residues. In germline, CDR1 is GTSNPN, CDR2 SVGIG (reference sequence). The V gene end was trimmed by 3 bases and the J gene end by 5 bases; junction bases not matched to a gene: 7. The CDR3 region is CAWRPVDRDNSPLHF. CDR3 in DNA: TGTGCCTGGAGACCGGTCGACAGGGATAATTCACCCCTCCACTTT. The variable domain in full, completed from reference TRBV30 and TRBJ1-6, reads SQTIHQWPATLVQPVGSPLSLECTVEGTSNPNLYWYRQAAGRGLQLLFYSVGIGQISSEVPQNLSASRPQDRQFILSSKKLLLSDSGFYLCAWRPVDRDNSPLHFGNGTRLTVT.

The chain recombines TRBV6-5 with TRBJ1-2; tentative D call: TRBD1 (5 bases). Germline V gives CDR1 MNHEY, CDR2 SVGAGI. This CDR3 comprises 14 residues. V was clipped by 4 bases and J by 0 bases, with 9 bases between them. This CDR3 reads CASSSGQANYGYTF. CDR3 bases: TGTGCCAGCAGTTCAGGGCAAGCTAACTATGGCTACACCTTC.

This chain connects TRBV10-3 to TRBJ2-7, with 7 bases matching TRBD1. Germline V gene sequence: CDR1 ENHRY, CDR2 SYGVKD. This CDR3 is 14 amino acids long. V gave up 4 bases and J gave up 1 base; unmatched junction bases: 4. The CDR3 is CAISGQGGSYEQYF. In DNA form, the CDR3 reads TGTGCCATCAGTGGACAGGGTGGGTCCTACGAGCAGTACTTC.

The V call is TRBV7-2, the J call TRBJ2-5; TRBD1 matches at 7 bases. CDR1 is SGHTA, CDR2 FQGNSA, per germline. Losses at the gene ends were 5 bases for V and 5 bases for J; bases not matched to a gene: 8. The CDR3 loop spans 14 amino acids. The CDR3 region is CASSARTGWETQYF. The CDR3 nucleotides are TGTGCCAGCAGCGCCCGGACAGGCTGGGAGACCCAGTACTTC.

V gene TRBV29-1 combines with J gene TRBJ1-1, with D uncertain. Trimming removed 2 bases from V and 0 bases from J, with 10 bases in between. The CDR3 length is 14 residues. Germline loops: CDR1 SQVTM, CDR2 ANQGSEA. CDR3 bases: TGCAGCGTTGAATTTGGCCCCATGAACACTGAAGCTTTCTTT. Protein: CSVEFGPMNTEAFF.

The CDR3 bases are TGCGCCAGCAGCCTGGCGGGAGGAAACATTCAGTACTTC. It encodes CASSLAGGNIQYF. The rearrangement uses TRBV5-1 and TRBJ2-4, with 8 bases aligning to TRBD2. V was pared by 4 bases and J by 6 bases, with 3 bases of the junction left unmatched. This CDR3 region has 13 residues. Germline loops: CDR1 SGHRS, CDR2 YFSETQ.

The chain carries TRBV9 and TRBJ2-3; possibly TRBD2 for D (6 bases). The V end lost 3 bases, the J end lost 0 bases, and 11 bases lay between the germline ends. CDR1 is SGDLS and CDR2 is YYNGEE in the germline V gene. The CDR3 is made up of 15 amino acids. The CDR3: CASSGAGTSTDTQYF. CDR3 DNA: TGTGCCAGCAGCGGAGCCGGGACTAGCACAGATACGCAGTATTTT.

CDR3 loop: CASSTRGNTEAFF. CDR3 nucleotides: TGTGCCAGTAGTACCAGGGGGAACACTGAAGCTTTCTTT. V gene TRBV19 combines with J gene TRBJ1-1; weak D call: TRBD1 (6 bases). CDR3 length: 13 residues. Looked up from germline, CDR1 is LNHDA and CDR2 is SQIVND (reference sequence). Trimming cost V 4 bases and J 1 base, with 7 bases left between them.

The count of this clone is one. The chain couples TRBV28 to TRBJ1-4, with a tentative D call TRBD1 (6 bases). Germline assignment: CDR1 MDHEN and CDR2 SYDVKM. This CDR3 contains 16 residues. V gave up 3 bases and J gave up 8 bases, with 19 bases separating them. The CDR3: CASSFASGERKEKLFF. The CDR3 DNA reads as TGTGCCAGCAGTTTCGCCTCAGGGGAAAGGAAGGAAAAACTGTTTTTT.

This sequence joins TRBV30 and TRBJ1-1; tentatively, D is TRBD1 (5 bases). Trimming pared 4 bases from V and 4 bases from J, leaving 10 bases between. The CDR3 has 12 residues. Germline V CDR1 and CDR2: GTSNPN, SVGIG (reference sequence). In nucleotides, the CDR3 is TGTGCCTGGACAGGGTCGGGCACTGAAGCTTTCTTT. It translates to CAWTGSGTEAFF. Supplemented by reference TRBV30 and TRBJ1-1, the full variable domain reads SQTIHQWPATLVQPVGSPLSLECTVEGTSNPNLYWYRQAAGRGLQLLFYSVGIGQISSEVPQNLSASRPQDRQFILSSKKLLLSDSGFYLCAWTGSGTEAFFGQGTRLTVV.

The rearrangement joins TRBV5-4 to TRBJ1-4; maybe TRBD1 (6 bases). This CDR3 comprises 14 residues. Germline CDR1 is SGHNT and CDR2 is YYREEE (reference sequence). Deletions cut 3 bases from V and 6 bases from J, with 12 bases between. The CDR3 nucleotides are TGTGCCAGCAGCTCACAGGGTAGGGATGAAAAACTGTTTTTT. Amino acids: CASSSQGRDEKLFF.

The rearrangement uses TRBV6-1 and TRBJ2-7; 10 bases are a match to TRBD2. Per germline, CDR1 MNHNS and CDR2 SASEGT. The CDR3 runs 14 residues. Trimming at V came to 11 bases and at J to 4 bases, leaving 11 bases not matched to a gene. The CDR3 coding sequence is TGTGCCTCTACCCCCGGGACTAGCGTGTACGAGCAGTACTTC. It is translated as CASTPGTSVYEQYF.

The genes are TRBV7-2 and TRBJ2-7; TRBD1 agrees at 9 bases. V was pared by 7 bases and J by 6 bases, with 13 bases of the junction left unmatched. CDR1 SGHTA and CDR2 FQGNSA come from the germline V gene. This CDR3 is 15 amino acids long. For the CDR3, the DNA is TGTGCCAGCACCTATATCCCGGGACAGGGCTTCGAGCAGTACTTC. Encoded protein: CASTYIPGQGFEQYF.

The chain carries TRBV5-1 and TRBJ2-7; 11 bases agree with TRBD1. Per germline, CDR1 SGHRS and CDR2 YFSETQ. V shed 4 bases and J 3 bases; nucleotides not matched to a gene: 6. The CDR3 is 15 residues long. The CDR3 bases are TGCGCCAGCAGCCCTCGGACAGGGGGCTTCTACGAGCAGTACTTC. It specifies CASSPRTGGFYEQYF.

This clone was found a few times. The rearrangement joins TRBV7-9 to TRBJ2-1, with 9 bases aligning to TRBD2. J lost 1 base, V lost 1 base, and 2 bases had no gene match. CDR1 and CDR2 from the germline V gene are SEHNR and FQNEAQ (reference sequence). CDR3 length equals 16 residues. CDR3: CASSLVAGESYNEQFF. The CDR3 DNA follows: TGTGCCAGCAGCTTAGTAGCGGGGGAATCCTACAATGAGCAGTTCTTC.